This T cell receptor (beta chain) came from a study of blood T cell repertoires in COVID-19. At the level of the study: Sites in the United States, Italy and Spain provided acute and convalescent COVID-19 samples. Nucleic acid was either cDNA or gDNA, and it came from T cells, B-cell-depleted T cells, or PBMCs.

The sample holds a few counts of this clone. CDR3 length: 17 residues. V dropped 4 bases and J dropped 4; count of bases not matched to a gene: 13. Germline V gene sequence: CDR1 SEHNR, CDR2 FQNEAQ (reference sequence). Study processing details: Quantification of nucleated cells was approximated via reference gene primer amplification. Using immunoSEQ multiplex PCR, the repertoire was profiled, and TCRdb retains in-frame clones only, with some absent. V and J calls and clone size come straight from that table; D and trimming were deduced from the DNA. Of a few hundred thousand clones listed, around 84% are singletons.

The gene calls are TRBV7-9 and TRBJ1-2; 9 bases match TRBD1. This TCR was recovered from a woman of 80 years or more with active or convalescent COVID-19. The sample comprised peripheral blood. The chain's CDR3 is CASSSPRNGQGSYGYTF. For the CDR3, the DNA is TGTGCCAGCAGCTCTCCTAGGAACGGACAGGGGAGCTATGGCTACACCTTC.